This entry is about one T cell receptor beta chain. The sample has other DNA sequences that encode this CDR3 too. These data are taken from a study of blood T cell repertoires in COVID-19. Whole-study context: The origin of the acute and convalescent COVID-19 samples was the United States, Italy and Spain. Sources were T cells, B-cell-depleted T cells, or PBMCs; the material itself was cDNA or gDNA.

In the authors' workflow: Estimation of nucleated cell counts relied on the amplification of reference gene primers. Method: immunoSEQ multiplex PCR; TCRdb's copy keeps in-frame clones and lacks some. Clone size and the V and J calls come from that table; the DNA yielded D and trimming. Here the sample spans a few hundred thousand clones, about 87% being singletons. This TCR derives from a woman between 50 and 59 years old who had recovered from COVID-19. The specimen was PBMCs or T cells enriched from blood (not recorded which).

CDR3 protein: CASSRGQNYGYTF. The CDR3 DNA sequence: TGTGCCAGCAGCAGGGGACAAAACTATGGCTACACCTTC. This sequence joins TRBV6-4 and TRBJ1-2, with D possibly being TRBD1 (6 bases). Trimming shortened V by 6 bases and J by 2 bases, and 10 bases separated the two germline ends. Germline values: CDR1 MRHNA, CDR2 SNTAGT. CDR3 length: 13 amino acids.